The 29 T cell receptor beta chains below were found in one sample sequenced in a study of graft-versus-host responses after intestinal transplantation. Clones were read by immunoSEQ multiplex PCR, and TCRdb kept only the in-frame ones, dropping some. The sample comprises over 85,000 clones, over 85% of which are singletons, and roughly 0.5% rests with the top ten. Their cognate antigens are unknown. The sequencing here drew on unstimulated CD8+ T cells sorted from spleen or lymph node cells, taken before intestinal transplant. These receptors were collected from a human donor who received an intestinal transplant.

The gene calls are TRBV27 and TRBJ1-1; D possibly corresponds to TRBD1 (5 bases). CDR1 MNHEY and CDR2 SMNVEV come from the germline V gene (reference sequence). This CDR3 spans 13 amino acids. V was cut by 2 bases and J by 6 bases, with 10 bases left in between. The CDR3 here is CASSLRQGSEAFF. Here the CDR3 DNA reads TGTGCCAGCAGTTTACGGCAGGGATCTGAAGCTTTCTTT.

This clone appeared a single time. Here the CDR3 reads CASSLQGTRFFMNTEAFF. The CDR3 DNA follows: TGTGCCAGCAGCCTACAAGGGACAAGGTTCTTCATGAACACTGAAGCTTTCTTT. The rearrangement uses TRBV5-5 and TRBJ1-1, with D tentatively TRBD1 (6 bases). Per germline, CDR1 SGHKS and CDR2 YYEKEE (reference sequence). The CDR3 extends over 18 amino acids. V was pared by 4 bases and J by 0 bases, with 22 bases between. The complete variable domain, with remaining parts taken from reference TRBV5-5 and TRBJ1-1, reads DAGVTQSPTHLIKTRGQQVTLRCSPISGHKSVSWYQQVLGQGPQFIFQYYEKEERGRGNFPDRFSARQFPNYSSELNVNALLLGDSALYLCASSLQGTRFFMNTEAFFGQGTRLTVV.

The chain is built from TRBV5-1 and TRBJ1-5, with no clear D. Germline CDR1 reads SGHRS; CDR2 reads YFSETQ. The CDR3 has 19 residues. Trimming pared 4 bases from V and 0 bases from J, leaving 23 bases between. As DNA, the CDR3 is TGCGCCAGCAGCCACAGCCCGGCAGCTCTCCAGTATAGCAATCAGCCCCAGCATTTT. This encodes CASSHSPAALQYSNQPQHF.

The J gene is TRBJ2-1, the V gene TRBV6-1, with D maybe TRBD2 (6 bases). V was clipped by 3 bases and J by 9 bases, with 18 bases between them. Per the germline V gene, CDR1 is MNHNS and CDR2 is SASEGT. This CDR3 has 15 amino acids. This CDR3 reads CASSEEGYPFGEQFF. The CDR3 DNA sequence: TGTGCCAGCAGTGAGGAGGGGTACCCATTCGGTGAGCAGTTCTTC.

The chain is built from TRBV5-8 and TRBJ1-1; D remains ambiguous. Germline-derived CDR1 and CDR2 are SGHTS and YDEGEE. Trimming removed 1 base from V and 0 bases from J, with 7 bases in between. This CDR3 region has 14 residues. CDR3 in DNA: TGTGCCAGCAGCTTGACAGTCATGAACACTGAAGCTTTCTTT. The encoded protein is CASSLTVMNTEAFF.

V gene TRBV7-8 combines with J gene TRBJ2-5; TRBD2 aligns across 11 bases. V shed 5 bases and J 5 bases; nucleotides not matched to a gene: 10. This CDR3 has 16 amino acids. Germline assignment: CDR1 SGHVS and CDR2 FQNEAQ. CDR3 nucleotide sequence: TGTGCCAGCAGCCTGACTACTAGCGGGGGCAGGGAGACCCAGTACTTC. It encodes CASSLTTSGGRETQYF.

The V gene is TRBV2, the J gene TRBJ2-5; D might be TRBD1 (5 bases). The J call is uncertain, as TRBJ2-7 better fits the DNA end. The CDR3 extends over 13 amino acids. Germline V CDR1 and CDR2: SNHLY, FYNNEI. The chain's CDR3 is CASSVGLAYEQYF. The CDR3 region has the DNA TGTGCCAGCAGTGTGGGGCTAGCCTACGAGCAGTACTTC.

The CDR3 DNA is TGTGCCAGCAGTCGACAGATGGAGACCCAGTACTTC. This encodes CASSRQMETQYF. V gene TRBV7-9 combines with J gene TRBJ2-5; perhaps TRBD1 as D (5 bases). V lost 6 bases and J lost 5, with 10 bases in between. CDR1 is SEHNR and CDR2 is FQNEAQ in the germline V gene (reference sequence). CDR3 size: 12 residues.

The chain recombines TRBV5-1 with TRBJ2-1; no clear D gene. Germline values: CDR1 SGHRS, CDR2 YFSETQ. The CDR3 has 13 amino acids. V lost 3 bases to trimming and J lost 6 bases, with 10 bases between them. This CDR3 is CASSSNRINEQFF. The CDR3 bases are TGCGCCAGCAGCTCAAATCGAATCAATGAGCAGTTCTTC.

The chain is built from TRBV19 and TRBJ2-1, with D hard to call. The V end was cut by 1 base, the J end by 5 bases, with 3 bases between. The CDR3 contains 12 residues. CDR1 is LNHDA, CDR2 SQIVND, per germline (reference sequence). The CDR3 DNA is TGTGCCAGTAGTATAGGGGACAATGAGCAGTTCTTC. This sequence encodes CASSIGDNEQFF. Full variable domain (rest looked up from reference TRBV19 and TRBJ2-1): DGGITQSPKYLFRKEGQNVTLSCEQNLNHDAMYWYRQDPGQGLRLIYYSQIVNDFQKGDIAEGYSVSREKKESFPLTVTSAQKNPTAFYLCASSIGDNEQFFGPGTRLTVL.

This chain links TRBV10-3 with TRBJ2-3; D not certain. The CDR3 has 14 amino acids. The germline V gene encodes CDR1 ENHRY and CDR2 SYGVKD. Trimming shortened V by 5 bases and J by 2 bases, and 11 bases separated the two germline ends. CDR3 in DNA: TGTGCCATCAGTAGAGCAGAGTCCACAGATACGCAGTATTTT. This encodes CAISRAESTDTQYF.

The chain employs TRBV19 and TRBJ2-1, with 7 positions matching TRBD2. Germline V CDR1 and CDR2: LNHDA, SQIVND (reference sequence). The CDR3 length is 14 residues. The J segment lost 5 bases and the V segment lost 3 bases, leaving 4 bases of the junction unmatched. CDR3 DNA sequence: TGTGCCAGTAGTATGGGCGGGAGCCACAATGAGCAGTTCTTC. It codes for CASSMGGSHNEQFF.

V and J are TRBV18 and TRBJ1-2; TRBD1 might be the D (6 bases). V lost 3 bases to trimming and J lost 7 bases, with 18 bases between them. The CDR3 has 15 residues. Germline CDR1 is KGHSH and CDR2 is LQKENI. CDR3 nucleotide sequence: TGTGCCAGCTCACCTGATCCGGGGGCGGATCGTGGCTACACCTTC. Its protein product is CASSPDPGADRGYTF.

Notes on this clone: The same CDR3 also results from other DNA sequences found in this sample. The chain uses TRBV29-1 and TRBJ2-7, with 7 bases identical to TRBD1. CDR3 length: 12 amino acids. J gave up 4 bases and V 6 bases, and 6 bases lay outside the gene matches. Germline V gene lookup returns CDR1 SQVTM and CDR2 ANQGSEA. The CDR3 loop reads CSVATGSYEQYF. CDR3 sequence (DNA): TGCAGCGTCGCGACAGGGTCGTACGAGCAGTACTTC.

This clone was seen once. The chain uses TRBV2 and TRBJ2-1; D perhaps matches TRBD1 (5 bases). This CDR3 has 13 amino acids. Trimming stripped 10 bases from V and 1 base from J, with 11 bases between. CDR1 is SNHLY, CDR2 FYNNEI, per germline. This CDR3 reads CAKKTDSYNEQFF. The CDR3 bases are TGTGCCAAGAAGACAGATTCCTACAATGAGCAGTTCTTC.

The V gene is TRBV7-2, the J gene TRBJ2-7; 7 bases map to TRBD2. Germline V CDR1 and CDR2: SGHTA, FQGNSA. The CDR3 contains 15 residues. Losses at the gene ends were 4 bases for V and 3 bases for J; bases not matched to a gene: 9. The CDR3 is CASSYDPSGYYEQYF. CDR3 in DNA: TGTGCCAGCAGCTACGACCCTAGCGGATACTACGAGCAGTACTTC.

In this sample, this clone turned up once. This rearrangement joins TRBV6-1 to TRBJ2-7; possibly TRBD2 for D (6 bases). CDR1 is MNHNS, CDR2 SASEGT, per germline. This CDR3 is built from 13 residues. Between the trimmed V and J ends, which lost 10 bases and 2 bases, there was a span of 15 bases. The CDR3 sequence is CATIGGLPYEQYF. In DNA, the CDR3 is TGTGCCACCATAGGAGGGCTCCCCTACGAGCAGTACTTC.

The V and J genes are TRBV13 and TRBJ2-1; possible D gene TRBD2, 5 bases. The germline gives CDR1 PRHDT, CDR2 FYEKMQ (reference sequence). The CDR3 runs to 15 residues. Trimming removed 2 bases at V and 0 bases at J, with 8 bases between. The CDR3 coding sequence is TGTGCCAGCAGCTTAAGGACTCGCTCCTACAATGAGCAGTTCTTC. Residues: CASSLRTRSYNEQFF.

J is TRBJ2-2 and V is TRBV5-1; TRBD2 matches 16 bases. CDR3 length: 18 residues. Per germline, CDR1 SGHRS and CDR2 YFSETQ. Trimming cost V 4 bases and J 0 bases; bases outside gene matches: 3. Here the CDR3 reads CASSPGLAGGTNTGELFF. CDR3 coding DNA: TGCGCCAGCAGCCCGGGACTAGCGGGAGGGACGAACACCGGGGAGCTGTTTTTT.

V gene TRBV10-2 combines with J gene TRBJ1-1, with D unclear. Per germline, CDR1 WSHSY and CDR2 SAAADI. This CDR3 spans 15 amino acids. V lost 3 bases, J lost 2 bases, and 13 bases lay in between. For the CDR3, the DNA is TGCGCCAGCAGTGACTGGTTGGGAGGAAACACTGAAGCTTTCTTT. This codes for CASSDWLGGNTEAFF.

Points on this clone: Other nucleotide sequences from this sample produce the same CDR3. J is TRBJ2-6 and V is TRBV9; D remains unclear. CDR1 and CDR2 (germline): SGDLS, YYNGEE. The length of the CDR3 is 14 residues. Trimming took off 0 bases at V and 0 bases at J, with 1 base between the two ends. CDR3 in DNA: TGTGCCAGCAGCGTAGACTCTGGGGCCAACGTCCTGACTTTC. Residues: CASSVDSGANVLTF. The full variable domain, rest sourced from reference TRBV9 and TRBJ2-6, is DSGVTQTPKHLITATGQRVTLRCSPRSGDLSVYWYQQSLDQGLQFLIQYYNGEERAKGNILERFSAQQFPDLHSELNLSSLELGDSALYFCASSVDSGANVLTFGAGSRLTVL.

The chain links TRBV28 to TRBJ2-1; the D gene is possibly TRBD2 (5 bases). Germline-derived CDR1 and CDR2 are MDHEN and SYDVKM. V lost 2 bases to trimming and J lost 5 bases, with 10 bases between them. This CDR3 contains 14 residues. The CDR3 loop reads CASSLMVEDNEQFF. CDR3 nucleotides: TGTGCCAGCAGTTTAATGGTGGAGGACAATGAGCAGTTCTTC.

The J gene is TRBJ2-7, the V gene TRBV5-1; 12 bases fit TRBD2. The germline gives CDR1 SGHRS, CDR2 YFSETQ. This CDR3 region has 15 residues. J lost 3 bases, V lost 5 bases, and 6 bases had no gene match. The CDR3 DNA sequence: TGCGCCAGCAGTCCGACTAGCGGGAGTGTCTACGAGCAGTACTTC. Translation gives CASSPTSGSVYEQYF. The whole variable domain, remainder taken from reference TRBV5-1 and TRBJ2-7, is KAGVTQTPRYLIKTRGQQVTLSCSPISGHRSVSWYQQTPGQGLQFLFEYFSETQRNKGNFPGRFSGRQFSNSRSEMNVSTLELGDSALYLCASSPTSGSVYEQYFGPGTRLTVT.

This chain joins TRBV18 and TRBJ2-7, with 8 bases aligning to TRBD1. Germline lookup yields CDR1 KGHSH and CDR2 LQKENI. The CDR3 runs 15 residues. V lost 3 bases and J lost 2; bases outside the gene matches: 6. The DNA of the CDR3 is TGTGCCAGCTCACCCACCGGGACAGGACCCTACGAGCAGTACTTC. Translated: CASSPTGTGPYEQYF.

The chain combines TRBV29-1 with TRBJ2-7; 12 nucleotides match TRBD2. CDR1 is SQVTM and CDR2 is ANQGSEA in the germline V gene. The CDR3 contains 14 residues. V gave up 7 bases and J gave up 6 bases; unmatched junction bases: 10. For the CDR3, the DNA is TGCAGCGCATACCTGACTAGCGGGAGTACCGAGCAGTACTTC. This encodes CSAYLTSGSTEQYF.

The rearrangement links TRBV19 to TRBJ1-1; 12 bases are a match to TRBD1. The CDR3 sequence is 15 residues long. Per the germline V gene, CDR1 is LNHDA and CDR2 is SQIVND (reference sequence). Germline trimming cut 8 bases from V and 1 base from J; bases unmatched to any gene: 5. The CDR3 region is CASGTGGLGNTEAFF. CDR3 DNA sequence: TGTGCCAGTGGGACAGGGGGCTTAGGGAACACTGAAGCTTTCTTT.

The chain joins TRBV6-5 to TRBJ2-1; a weak D match, TRBD1 (5 bases). Germline-derived CDR1 and CDR2 are MNHEY and SVGAGI. Trimming removed 0 bases from V and 2 bases from J, with 8 bases in between. The CDR3 length is 15 residues. The DNA of the CDR3 is TGTGCCAGCAGTTACTCCGAGACAGCCTACAATGAGCAGTTCTTC. Its protein product is CASSYSETAYNEQFF.

The chain carries TRBV23-1 and TRBJ1-5; D not resolved. TRBV23-1 is known as an ORF, though its function is uncertain. The CDR3 spans 15 residues. Trimming took off 6 bases at V and 3 bases at J, with 15 bases between the two ends. CDR3 bases: TGCGCCAGCAGCCCAGGCATCCAGGCCAATCAGCCCCAGCATTTT. This codes for CASSPGIQANQPQHF.

The chain links TRBV4-1 to TRBJ2-7; 9 bases fit TRBD1. This CDR3 contains 19 residues. Germline trimming cut 2 bases from V and 5 bases from J; bases unmatched to any gene: 19. Germline-derived CDR1 and CDR2 are MGHRA and YSYEKL. CDR3 nucleotide sequence: TGCGCCAGCAGCCAACCTCTGGGGACAGGGAGGGGGTTGGGGCACGAGCAGTACTTC. Protein sequence: CASSQPLGTGRGLGHEQYF.